The 32 T cell receptor beta chains below come from one sample, sequenced in a study of T-cell reconstitution after alpha-beta-depleted transplantation in children. During its preparation, the TCRbeta library received unique molecular identifiers. TCRdb reprocessed the PCR reads via MiXCR and lists one record per CDR3 protein. The table includes about 590,000 distinct CDR3 sequences, roughly 13% detected once. The sequences come from PBMCs, mostly from graft donor cells, collected 360 days after TCRalphabeta/CD19-depleted stem cell transplant. The source of these receptors is a male patient between 5 and 17 years old who had a stem cell transplant for acute myeloid leukemia, so the T cells may come from the graft donor.

J is TRBJ2-7 and V is TRBV7-3; possible D gene TRBD1, 6 bases. CDR1 and CDR2 (germline): SGHTA, FQGTGA. CDR3 length: 12 amino acids. Trimming took off 5 bases at V and 8 bases at J, with 13 bases between the two ends. The CDR3 DNA reads TGTGCCAGCAGCCCAGGGGTACCCCAGCAGTACTTC. It specifies CASSPGVPQQYF.

This chain connects TRBV6-5 to TRBJ1-2; 7 bases align to TRBD1. The V segment lost 2 bases and the J segment 4 bases; nucleotides outside the gene matches: 4. CDR1 MNHEY and CDR2 SVGAGI come from the germline V gene. This CDR3 region has 14 residues. The CDR3 nucleotides are TGTGCCAGCAGTTACCTGACAGGGCTCTATGGCTACACCTTC. Translation gives CASSYLTGLYGYTF.

This clonotype showed up just a few times. The chain's CDR3 is CSGILAGFNNEQYF. As DNA, the CDR3 is TGCAGTGGAATACTAGCGGGATTTAACAACGAGCAGTACTTC. The chain combines TRBV20-1 with TRBJ2-7; 10 nucleotides agree with TRBD2. This CDR3 is built from 14 residues. From germline, CDR1 is DFQATT and CDR2 SNEGSKA (reference sequence). After removal of 7 bases from V and 5 bases from J, the junction contained 11 bases not matched to a gene.

The table lists this clonotype with a few counts. The rearrangement joins TRBV29-1 to TRBJ2-1, with D tentatively TRBD1 (5 bases). This CDR3 comprises 14 residues. The ends were cut back, 4 bases at V and 8 bases at J, with 18 bases in the middle. The V gene's germline CDR1 is SQVTM and CDR2 ANQGSEA. The CDR3 loop is CSVARRQSRDEQFF. CDR3 in DNA: TGCAGCGTTGCCCGAAGACAGTCTCGGGATGAGCAGTTCTTC.

The chain employs TRBV4-3 and TRBJ2-7; TRBD1 might be the D (6 bases). Germline V lookup: CDR1 LGHNA, CDR2 YSLEER. Trimming pared 5 bases from V and 5 bases from J, leaving 16 bases between. This CDR3 has 14 residues. As DNA, the CDR3 is TGCGCCAGCAGCTCTCTAGGGGGAAGCCACGAGCAGTACTTC. Its protein product is CASSSLGGSHEQYF.

V and J are TRBV28 and TRBJ2-1; D unclear. This CDR3 has 13 amino acids. CDR1 is MDHEN, CDR2 SYDVKM, per germline. V lost 6 bases to trimming and J lost 9 bases, with 15 bases between them. The CDR3 protein is CASRLPPGFEQFF. DNA of the CDR3: TGTGCCAGCAGGTTACCCCCAGGTTTTGAGCAGTTCTTC.

The chain recombines TRBV29-1 with TRBJ2-7; 11 bases match TRBD2. J lost 2 bases, V lost 3 bases, and 3 bases had no gene match. This CDR3 is 14 amino acids long. Germline V gives CDR1 SQVTM, CDR2 ANQGSEA. Written as DNA, the CDR3 is TGCAGCGTTGAGGTAGCGGGAGGGCCCTACGAGCAGTACTTC. Encoded protein: CSVEVAGGPYEQYF.

V gene TRBV7-3 combines with J gene TRBJ2-7; D uncertain. Trimming cost V 5 bases and J 7 bases, with 12 bases left between them. This CDR3 is 12 amino acids long. In germline, CDR1 is SGHTA, CDR2 FQGTGA. CDR3 DNA: TGTGCCAGCAGCCAACCCCGGAAAGAGCAGTACTTC. Translated, it gives CASSQPRKEQYF.

The chain joins TRBV18 to TRBJ2-7, with TRBD1 identical over 7 bases. CDR1 and CDR2 from the germline V gene are KGHSH and LQKENI. Unmatched junction bases numbered 7, after V lost 4 bases and J lost 1 base. The CDR3 is 15 residues long. CDR3 DNA sequence: TGTGCCAGCTCACGCCGGGGACAGTCTTCCTACGAGCAGTACTTC. Translated: CASSRRGQSSYEQYF.

The genes are TRBV28 and TRBJ1-5; 8 nucleotides line up with TRBD1. CDR1 is MDHEN, CDR2 SYDVKM, per germline. Losses at the gene ends were 3 bases for V and 2 bases for J; bases not matched to a gene: 6. This CDR3 region has 16 residues. CDR3 bases: TGTGCCAGCAGTTTTCGCAGGGGGCGCGGCAATCAGCCCCAGCATTTT. This gives the protein CASSFRRGRGNQPQHF.

A few counts support this clonotype. The V gene is TRBV7-3, the J gene TRBJ1-6; 7 bases match TRBD1. CDR3 length: 13 residues. From germline, CDR1 is SGHTA and CDR2 FQGTGA. The trim removed 8 bases at V and 6 bases at J, leaving 4 bases unmatched. In DNA form, the CDR3 reads TGTGCCAGCGCGGACAGGTTTAATTCACCCCTCCACTTT. Encoded protein: CASADRFNSPLHF. The full variable domain, its missing parts supplied by reference TRBV7-3 and TRBJ1-6, is GAGVSQTPSNKVTEKGKYVELRCDPISGHTALYWYRQSLGQGPEFLIYFQGTGAADDSGLPNDRFFAVRPEGSVSTLKIQRTERGDSAVYLCASADRFNSPLHFGNGTRLTVT.

Only a few counts were recorded for this clonotype. This rearrangement joins TRBV3-1 to TRBJ2-7, with 7 bases lining up with TRBD2. Germline CDR1 and CDR2: LGHDT and YNNKEL (reference sequence). This CDR3 spans 14 amino acids. Losses at the gene ends were 2 bases for V and 2 bases for J; bases not matched to a gene: 3. The CDR3 DNA reads TGTGCCAGCAGCCAAAGCGGGACGACCTACGAGCAGTACTTC. It is translated as CASSQSGTTYEQYF.

This clonotype was counted many times. The chain combines TRBV29-1 with TRBJ2-5; 9 nucleotides match TRBD1. Germline values: CDR1 SQVTM, CDR2 ANQGSEA. This CDR3 is built from 12 residues. Unmatched junction bases numbered 4, after V lost 6 bases and J lost 5 bases. The DNA of the CDR3 is TGCAGCGTCACGACAGGGGGGGAGACCCAGTACTTC. Amino acid sequence: CSVTTGGETQYF.

The chain is built from TRBV6-1 and TRBJ2-3, with D perhaps matching TRBD2 (6 bases). There are 16 residues in the CDR3. CDR1 is MNHNS and CDR2 is SASEGT in the germline V gene. The germline V and J ends were trimmed by 8 bases and 2 bases, with 20 bases remaining between them. The CDR3 DNA sequence: TGTGCCAGCCGAGTTGGGGGGTTAGGCCTCACAGATACGCAGTATTTT. Translating gives CASRVGGLGLTDTQYF.

This clonotype showed up just a few times. The V call is TRBV28, the J call TRBJ2-7; the match to TRBD2 covers 9 bases. Per germline, CDR1 MDHEN and CDR2 SYDVKM. V was clipped by 7 bases and J by 5 bases; unmatched bases: 15. This CDR3 has 16 amino acids. CDR3 sequence reads: CASTVWRASGTHEQYF. CDR3 nucleotide sequence: TGTGCCAGCACCGTTTGGCGGGCTAGCGGGACCCACGAGCAGTACTTC. Filled out from reference TRBV28 and TRBJ2-7, the complete variable domain reads DVKVTQSSRYLVKRTGEKVFLECVQDMDHENMFWYRQDPGLGLRLIYFSYDVKMKEKGDIPEGYSVSREKKERFSLILESASTNQTSMYLCASTVWRASGTHEQYFGPGTRLTVT.

This clonotype was found a few times. The chain recombines TRBV9 with TRBJ2-1; 7 bases fit TRBD2. The length of the CDR3 is 15 residues. CDR1 and CDR2 from the germline V gene are SGDLS and YYNGEE. V shed 5 bases and J 8 bases; nucleotides not matched to a gene: 13. Here the CDR3 reads CASRRAGLLQDEQFF. In DNA form, the CDR3 reads TGTGCCAGCAGGCGTGCGGGACTACTCCAGGATGAGCAGTTCTTC. Together with reference TRBV9 and TRBJ2-1, the CDR3 gives the full variable domain: DSGVTQTPKHLITATGQRVTLRCSPRSGDLSVYWYQQSLDQGLQFLIQYYNGEERAKGNILERFSAQQFPDLHSELNLSSLELGDSALYFCASRRAGLLQDEQFFGPGTRLTVL.

In this sample, this clonotype turned up a few times. V and J are TRBV5-1 and TRBJ1-1, with D uncertain. V was pared by 5 bases and J by 3 bases, with 14 bases between. The CDR3 spans 14 residues. CDR1 is SGHRS, CDR2 YFSETQ, per germline. The CDR3: CASSFPESHTEAFF. CDR3 bases: TGCGCCAGCAGTTTTCCCGAATCCCACACTGAAGCTTTCTTT.

This chain uses TRBV4-3 with TRBJ2-7; tentatively, D is TRBD2 (6 bases). Germline CDR1 and CDR2: LGHNA and YSLEER. There are 17 residues in the CDR3. V lost 1 base and J 0 bases, leaving 16 bases between the germline ends. Here the CDR3 reads CASSQAGGTPSSYEQYF. CDR3 nucleotide sequence: TGCGCCAGCAGCCAAGCGGGCGGGACCCCCAGCTCCTACGAGCAGTACTTC.

This clonotype has ten or more counts. This sequence joins TRBV25-1 and TRBJ2-1; tentatively, D is TRBD2 (6 bases). Germline-derived CDR1 and CDR2 are MGHDK and SYGVNS. The CDR3 is 13 amino acids. V dropped 4 bases and J dropped 4 bases, with 8 bases sitting between them. CDR3 amino acids: CASSGGGYNEQFF. The CDR3 nucleotides read TGTGCCAGCAGTGGTGGAGGGTACAATGAGCAGTTCTTC.

This clonotype was seen repeatedly, ten times or more. The CDR3 reads CASSQAGTSIIYEQFF. The CDR3, as DNA: TGTGCCAGCAGCCAAGCCGGGACTAGTATAATCTATGAGCAGTTCTTC. V usage is TRBV3-1 and J usage is TRBJ2-1, with 8 bases fitting TRBD2. Germline V gives CDR1 LGHDT, CDR2 YNNKEL (reference sequence). The trim removed 1 base at V and 8 bases at J, leaving 10 bases unmatched. This CDR3 comprises 16 residues.

The gene calls are TRBV28 and TRBJ2-1; TRBD1 is a possible D gene (5 bases). CDR1 is MDHEN, CDR2 SYDVKM, per germline. The CDR3 loop spans 14 amino acids. The V end lost 7 bases, the J end lost 5 bases, and 15 bases lay between the germline ends. The CDR3 protein is CASTATTGNNEQFF. The DNA for the CDR3 is TGTGCCAGCACCGCTACTACAGGAAACAATGAGCAGTTCTTC.

This clonotype was seen a few times. The chain has TRBV11-2 and TRBJ2-3, with TRBD2 as a possible D gene (6 bases). Trimming took 0 bases from V and 3 from J, leaving 16 bases between them. CDR3 length: 17 amino acids. Per the germline V gene, CDR1 is SGHAT and CDR2 is FQNNGV. The CDR3 loop is CASSLESTGVATDTQYF. The CDR3 DNA is TGTGCCAGCAGCTTAGAAAGCACGGGGGTCGCGACAGATACGCAGTATTTT.

This chain joins TRBV9 and TRBJ2-1; D is unclear. The CDR3 runs to 11 residues. Germline V lookup: CDR1 SGDLS, CDR2 YYNGEE. Between the trimmed V and J ends, which lost 3 bases and 10 bases, there was a span of 8 bases. CDR3 loop: CASSARGEQFF. CDR3 DNA sequence: TGTGCCAGCAGCGCCCGCGGAGAGCAGTTCTTC.

The chain joins TRBV7-9 to TRBJ2-7, with 7 bases fitting TRBD1. V was pared by 5 bases and J by 5 bases, with 9 bases of the junction left unmatched. CDR3 length equals 14 residues. CDR1 and CDR2 (germline): SEHNR, FQNEAQ (reference sequence). This CDR3 is CASSPWTGTDEQYF. The CDR3, as DNA: TGTGCCAGCAGCCCCTGGACAGGAACCGACGAGCAGTACTTC. Variable domain in full (rest from reference TRBV7-9 and TRBJ2-7): DTGVSQNPRHKITKRGQNVTFRCDPISEHNRLYWYRQTLGQGPEFLTYFQNEAQLEKSRLLSDRFSAERPKGSFSTLEIQRTEQGDSAMYLCASSPWTGTDEQYFGPGTRLTVT.

The chain joins TRBV6-2 or TRBV6-3 to TRBJ1-2, with D uncertain. The germline V gene encodes CDR1 MNHEY and CDR2 SVGEGT. CDR3 length: 13 residues. V lost 2 bases, J lost 5 bases, and 9 bases lay in between. CDR3 residues: CASSYDGQYGYTF. CDR3 DNA: TGTGCCAGCAGTTACGACGGCCAATATGGCTACACCTTC.

This clonotype has only a few counts. The chain uses TRBV3-1 and TRBJ2-1; 10 bases are a match to TRBD2. The junction had 8 bases not matched to a gene; V was cut back by 11 bases and J by 1 base. The CDR3 is made up of 15 amino acids. From germline, CDR1 is LGHDT and CDR2 YNNKEL (reference sequence). The CDR3 region is CASAHSGRSYNEQFF. The CDR3, as DNA: TGTGCCTCCGCGCATAGCGGGAGGTCCTACAATGAGCAGTTCTTC.

This clonotype was seen a few times. V and J are TRBV25-1 and TRBJ1-1; D call uncertain. This CDR3 comprises 11 residues. V lost 8 bases and J 11 bases, leaving 15 bases between the germline ends. Germline V gene sequence: CDR1 MGHDK, CDR2 SYGVNS. CDR3 protein: CASRSGEKAFF. The CDR3 region has the DNA TGTGCCAGCCGAAGTGGGGAAAAGGCTTTCTTT.

This clonotype has a count of ten or more. This chain connects TRBV5-1 to TRBJ2-7; the D is unclear. V lost 7 bases to trimming and J lost 6 bases, with 14 bases between them. The CDR3 is 12 amino acids. Looked up from germline, CDR1 is SGHRS and CDR2 is YFSETQ. This chain's CDR3 is CASGPELGEQYF. DNA of the CDR3: TGCGCCAGCGGCCCCGAGCTCGGCGAGCAGTACTTC.

The CDR3 reads CASSPDRGAGTEAFF. The CDR3 DNA sequence: TGTGCCAGCTCGCCGGACAGGGGAGCGGGCACTGAAGCTTTCTTT. The chain joins TRBV18 to TRBJ1-1; 9 nucleotides match TRBD1. The CDR3 covers 15 residues. Germline assignment: CDR1 KGHSH and CDR2 LQKENI. V lost 6 bases to trimming and J lost 4 bases; unmatched junction nucleotides: 9.

This rearrangement joins TRBV18 to TRBJ2-5; D uncertain. Trimming removed 3 bases from V and 3 bases from J, with 14 bases in between. The CDR3 runs 15 residues. The V gene's germline CDR1 is KGHSH and CDR2 LQKENI. The CDR3 here is CASSPMRRIEETQYF. The CDR3 DNA reads as TGTGCCAGCTCACCGATGCGGCGGATAGAAGAGACCCAGTACTTC.

This clonotype was counted many times. The genes are TRBV15 and TRBJ2-1, with 8 bases matching TRBD2. J lost 0 bases, V lost 3 bases, and 4 bases had no gene match. This CDR3 has 16 amino acids. The germline CDR1 and CDR2 sequences are LNHNV and YYDKDF (reference sequence). The CDR3 DNA reads TGTGCCACCAGCAGTAAGCGGGGGAGCTCCTACAATGAGCAGTTCTTC. Protein: CATSSKRGSSYNEQFF.

This rearrangement joins TRBV10-3 to TRBJ2-7; the D is unclear. The CDR3 consists of 13 residues. The V end was cut by 4 bases, the J end by 2 bases, with 9 bases between. Germline assignment: CDR1 ENHRY and CDR2 SYGVKD. The CDR3 reads CAISVRLTYEQYF. Here the CDR3 DNA reads TGTGCCATCAGTGTCCGACTTACCTACGAGCAGTACTTC.